Shown below are 26 T cell receptor beta chains from a single sample sequenced in a study of cytomegalovirus exposure and HLA in healthy donors. PCR was performed using 60 Vbeta and 13 Jbeta primers. Measured with immunoSEQ multiplex PCR; TCRdb has only the in-frame clones, and not every one. Of 150,000 or so clones in the sample, about 70% are singletons; the top ten hold under 8.5%. Specimen: PBMCs. These receptors were taken from a male donor in good health and CMV-seronegative.

The CDR3 DNA reads as TGTGCCAGCAGCCCCGGAGCGACCCTGGTCGAGCAGTACTTC. Protein: CASSPGATLVEQYF. The gene calls are TRBV6-5 and TRBJ2-7, with unresolved D. Germline CDR1 is MNHEY and CDR2 is SVGAGI. V lost 6 bases to trimming and J lost 6 bases, with 18 bases between them. This CDR3 has 14 amino acids.

V is TRBV7-9 and J is TRBJ2-7, with 7 bases lining up with TRBD1. The germline V gene has CDR1 SEHNR and CDR2 FQNEAQ (reference sequence). The junction had 5 bases not matched to a gene; V was cut back by 6 bases and J by 0 bases. The CDR3 runs 14 residues. The DNA for the CDR3 is TGTGCCAGCAGGCGTGGACAGGACTCCTACGAGCAGTACTTC. As protein: CASRRGQDSYEQYF.

The CDR3 is CASSLVGQLSYEQYF. The CDR3 coding sequence is TGTGCCAGCAGCTTGGTCGGACAGTTATCCTACGAGCAGTACTTC. The V and J genes are TRBV5-8 and TRBJ2-7; tentative D call: TRBD1 (6 bases). This CDR3 region has 15 residues. With 0 bases removed from V and 1 base from J, the gap between germline ends came to 11 bases. CDR1 and CDR2 from the germline V gene are SGHTS and YDEGEE.

A single count supports this clone. DNA of the CDR3: TGTGCCAGCACCACTGAGAGAGGACAGGGGGCTACTGAAGCTTTCTTT. As protein: CASTTERGQGATEAFF. The chain couples TRBV6-9 to TRBJ1-1, with 11 bases fitting TRBD1. This CDR3 has 16 amino acids. Germline CDR1 reads MNHGY; CDR2 reads SVAAGI. With 7 bases clipped from V and 5 bases from J, the junction kept 12 bases outside the gene matches.

Points on this clone: A read error may produce the germline difference seen at one junction end. The chain combines TRBV5-6 with TRBJ1-6; the D is unclear. Germline V gene sequence: CDR1 SGHDT, CDR2 YYEEEE. This CDR3 comprises 12 residues. CDR3 residues: CASSTPTEVYYF. Here the CDR3 DNA reads TGTGCCAGCAGCACCCCGACCGAGGTCTATTACTTT.

The chain has TRBV5-1 and TRBJ2-3, with 9 bases that match TRBD1. The germline V gene encodes CDR1 SGHRS and CDR2 YFSETQ. The CDR3 contains 15 residues. Germline trimming cut 2 bases from V and 0 bases from J; bases unmatched to any gene: 1. CDR3: CASSLQGASTDTQYF. CDR3 DNA: TGCGCCAGCAGCTTACAGGGGGCCAGCACAGATACGCAGTATTTT.

This clone was recorded a few times. The J gene is TRBJ1-1, the V gene TRBV19; 9 bases line up with TRBD1. The CDR3 runs 15 residues. Germline V gene lookup returns CDR1 LNHDA and CDR2 SQIVND (reference sequence). V trimming: 0 bases; J trimming: 8 bases; junction bases outside the gene matches: 7. CDR3 amino acids: CASSIDLYGQGEAFF. The CDR3 region has the DNA TGTGCCAGTAGTATAGATCTTTATGGACAGGGGGAAGCTTTCTTT.

The chain links TRBV6-1 to TRBJ2-5, with 14 bases identical to TRBD2. The CDR3 sequence is 14 residues long. V shed 6 bases, J shed 5 bases, and the junction held 2 bases outside the gene matches. Looked up from germline, CDR1 is MNHNS and CDR2 is SASEGT. CDR3 sequence: CASRGLAGAETQYF. DNA for the CDR3: TGTGCCAGCAGGGGACTAGCGGGGGCGGAGACCCAGTACTTC.

The gene calls are TRBV2 and TRBJ2-5; the D is unclear. Germline CDR1 and CDR2: SNHLY and FYNNEI. Trimming left V 7 bases short and J 1 base short, with 7 bases between. This CDR3 has 12 residues. The CDR3 region is CASTYSQETQYF. The CDR3 DNA is TGTGCCAGCACCTACAGCCAAGAGACCCAGTACTTC.

The genes are TRBV2 and TRBJ2-5; D possibly corresponds to TRBD2 (6 bases). Germline lookup yields CDR1 SNHLY and CDR2 FYNNEI. The CDR3 runs 14 residues. The ends were cut back, 6 bases at V and 4 bases at J, with 15 bases in the middle. The DNA of the CDR3 is TGTGCCAGCAGCCCTAGTCGGAGGGGAGAGACCCAGTACTTC. Amino acids: CASSPSRRGETQYF.

J is TRBJ2-5 and V is TRBV18, with 7 bases lining up with TRBD1. Trimming cost V 5 bases and J 7 bases; bases outside gene matches: 13. Looked up from germline, CDR1 is KGHSH and CDR2 is LQKENI. The CDR3 consists of 15 residues. The CDR3 DNA follows: TGTGCCAGCTCAAACGGGACAGAGCGACGGTCGACCCAGTACTTC. Its protein is CASSNGTERRSTQYF.

The J gene is TRBJ2-7, the V gene TRBV29-1; possible D gene TRBD1, 6 bases. V lost 3 bases, J lost 4 bases, and 22 bases lay in between. Germline-derived CDR1 and CDR2 are SQVTM and ANQGSEA. There are 16 residues in the CDR3. CDR3 protein: CSVEDWIEGGEYEQYF. Written as DNA, the CDR3 is TGCAGCGTTGAGGACTGGATCGAAGGGGGTGAATACGAGCAGTACTTC.

The chain has TRBV7-2 and TRBJ1-5; D gene unclear. Looked up from germline, CDR1 is SGHTA and CDR2 is FQGNSA. This CDR3 is built from 13 residues. V lost 1 base and J lost 3, with 4 bases in between. CDR3 sequence (DNA): TGTGCCAGCAGCTTAGGGGCCAATCAGCCCCAGCATTTT. Translating gives CASSLGANQPQHF.

This clone was counted between two and nine times. The chain recombines TRBV6-4 with TRBJ2-2; D is perhaps TRBD1 (6 bases). The V end was cut by 5 bases, the J end by 3 bases, with 7 bases between. CDR1 is MRHNA and CDR2 is SNTAGT in the germline V gene. This CDR3 is 13 amino acids long. The chain's CDR3 is CASSTGYTGELFF. The CDR3 region has the DNA TGTGCCAGCAGTACAGGGTACACCGGGGAGCTGTTTTTT.

The V call is TRBV6-4, the J call TRBJ1-1; D is undetermined. Trimming took off 6 bases at V and 1 base at J, with 12 bases between the two ends. There are 14 residues in the CDR3. CDR1 is MRHNA, CDR2 SNTAGT, per germline. The CDR3 region has the DNA TGTGCCAGCAGGATCGAGGAGGGGAACACTGAAGCTTTCTTT. Translated: CASRIEEGNTEAFF.

V gene TRBV28 combines with J gene TRBJ1-1; TRBD1 aligns across 7 bases. The CDR3 runs 15 residues. V trimming: 6 bases; J trimming: 5 bases; junction bases outside the gene matches: 12. Germline lookup yields CDR1 MDHEN and CDR2 SYDVKM. This chain's CDR3 is CASRPRGDRTTEAFF. The CDR3 coding sequence is TGTGCCAGCAGGCCCAGGGGGGACCGAACAACTGAAGCTTTCTTT.

The chain recombines TRBV15 with TRBJ2-7; TRBD2 might be the D (5 bases). This CDR3 region has 13 residues. From germline, CDR1 is LNHNV and CDR2 YYDKDF (reference sequence). Deletions cut 1 base from V and 4 bases from J, with 8 bases between. The CDR3 here is CATSRARGYEQYF. In DNA, the CDR3 is TGTGCCACCAGCAGAGCCCGGGGTTACGAGCAGTACTTC.

The chain recombines TRBV28 with TRBJ2-7; D may be TRBD2 (5 bases). Trimming left V 3 bases short and J 4 bases short, with 19 bases between. This CDR3 region has 16 residues. Germline loops: CDR1 MDHEN, CDR2 SYDVKM. The CDR3 bases are TGTGCCAGCAGTTTCCCCGGATCGCTGGAGGATTACGAGCAGTACTTC. Protein: CASSFPGSLEDYEQYF.

J is TRBJ2-1 and V is TRBV11-3; possibly TRBD2 for D (6 bases). The CDR3 runs to 18 residues. V was cut by 0 bases and J by 7 bases, with 22 bases left in between. CDR1 SGHNT and CDR2 YENEEA come from the germline V gene. This CDR3 reads CASSLDGYAGGRFNEQFF. CDR3 in DNA: TGTGCCAGCAGCTTAGACGGGTACGCGGGTGGGAGGTTTAATGAGCAGTTCTTC.

The CDR3 DNA follows: TGCGCCAGCAGCTTGGATTCCAGACAGCCCTATGGCTACACCTTC. Protein: CASSLDSRQPYGYTF. The V and J genes are TRBV5-1 and TRBJ1-2; perhaps TRBD1 as D (5 bases). The CDR3 consists of 15 residues. V lost 0 bases, J lost 4 bases, and 13 bases lay in between. The germline V gene has CDR1 SGHRS and CDR2 YFSETQ.

The rearrangement uses TRBV7-2 and TRBJ1-3; 8 bases are a match to TRBD1. Germline V lookup: CDR1 SGHTA, CDR2 FQGNSA. There are 15 residues in the CDR3. With V trimmed by 4 bases and J by 4 bases, 6 bases remained unmatched. The CDR3 DNA follows: TGTGCCAGCAGCTACGGACAGGGAGGAGGAAACACCATATATTTT. This translates into CASSYGQGGGNTIYF.

This clone was detected a few times. The V gene is TRBV7-9, the J gene TRBJ2-5, with D possibly being TRBD2 (5 bases). The CDR3 is 17 residues long. Between the trimmed V and J ends, which lost 2 bases and 0 bases, there was a span of 16 bases. Germline V gene sequence: CDR1 SEHNR, CDR2 FQNEAQ (reference sequence). CDR3 sequence (DNA): TGTGCCAGCAGCTTATACTGGTCGGAGAGGGACCAAGAGACCCAGTACTTC. This encodes CASSLYWSERDQETQYF.

This clone was detected once. The chain uses TRBV10-3 and TRBJ1-4; 8 positions agree with TRBD1. V lost 8 bases, J lost 4 bases, and 9 bases stayed unmatched. The CDR3 runs to 15 residues. CDR1 is ENHRY, CDR2 SYGVKD, per germline. The CDR3 reads CAIGTGGILNEKLFF. The CDR3 bases are TGTGCCATCGGCACAGGGGGGATCCTTAATGAAAAACTGTTTTTT.

The rearrangement uses TRBV18 and TRBJ2-7; 7 bases agree with TRBD1. After removal of 3 bases from V and 4 bases from J, the junction contained 9 bases not matched to a gene. CDR1 is KGHSH, CDR2 LQKENI, per germline. CDR3 length: 15 residues. The CDR3 sequence is CASSPYSGGKYEQYF. The CDR3 DNA reads TGTGCCAGCTCACCCTATTCAGGGGGAAAGTACGAGCAGTACTTC.

The chain uses TRBV7-8 and TRBJ2-1; TRBD2 agrees at 8 bases. Germline lookup yields CDR1 SGHVS and CDR2 FQNEAQ. The CDR3 totals 17 residues. Trimming removed 6 bases from V and 7 bases from J; junction bases left unmatched: 17. The CDR3 sequence: CASSRFTPGGARNEQFF. The CDR3 nucleotides read TGTGCCAGCAGTCGATTCACCCCGGGGGGGGCAAGGAATGAGCAGTTCTTC.

The chain combines TRBV27 with TRBJ2-7; 8 bases line up with TRBD1. The CDR3 contains 14 residues. After removal of 5 bases from V and 2 bases from J, the junction contained 5 bases not matched to a gene. Germline CDR1 reads MNHEY; CDR2 reads SMNVEV (reference sequence). The CDR3 spells CASSVLRGPYEQYF. The CDR3 DNA sequence: TGTGCCAGCAGTGTCCTCAGGGGGCCCTACGAGCAGTACTTC.